Many counts were recorded for the clone carrying this T cell receptor beta chain. The data derive from a study of naive and memory T cell subsets. Amplification of ligated cDNA took four PCR rounds with SP2 and nested alpha and beta constant primers. For blood and skin samples, reverse transcription used TCR alpha and beta constant primers. One entry per CDR3 protein, called by TCRdb with MiXCR from the UMI-ligation and nested PCR reads. The data contain some 14,000 distinct CDR3 sequences, about 5.5% of them singletons. Treatment: skin biopsy from PPD injection site in Mantoux-positive individual. TCR cDNA received a 3' ligated oligonucleotide that carried a UMI. The CDR3 runs to 13 residues. Trimming took 5 bases from V and 9 from J, leaving 14 bases between them.

This sample comprised skin, obtained from a tuberculin skin test site. This sequence originates from an adult in good health. The chain joins TRBV12-3 or TRBV12-4 to TRBJ2-1; D assignment may be TRBD1 or TRBD2 (6 bases each). The CDR3 DNA follows: TGTGCCAGCAGTCTTTCGGAGGGGGGTGAGCAGTTCTTC. Protein product: CASSLSEGGEQFF.